In this sample, the clone carrying this T cell receptor beta chain turned up a few times. The antigen remains undetermined. The study made its TCR cDNA through 5'RACE template switching. That step introduced a universal primer site along with UMIs. One entry per CDR3 protein results from TCRdb running MiXCR on the 5' RACE reads. The sample includes 310,000 or so distinct CDR3 sequences, 3.6% of them seen just once. The sample is drawn from a study of T cells after yellow fever vaccination. The germline CDR1 and CDR2 sequences are SGHRS and YFSETQ. The CDR3 runs to 14 residues. V was trimmed by 1 base and J by 0 bases, leaving 8 bases between them. Study-level points and caveats: Most clones from primary vaccination resurfaced after the booster (nearly 97% CD4, around 91% CD8). High-abundance clonotypes from the bulk population could contaminate FACS-sorted repertoires.

The material sequenced was PBMCs, taken on the day of the yellow fever booster vaccination. This rearrangement joins TRBV5-1 to TRBJ2-7, with a tentative D call TRBD1 (6 bases). This clonotype was obtained from a young man who received the YFV17D yellow fever vaccine. The CDR3 DNA reads as TGCGCCAGCAGCTTGTACAGGGCCTCCTACGAGCAGTACTTC. It translates to CASSLYRASYEQYF.